The rows below give T cell receptor beta chains drawn from one sample of a study of shared clonotypes between healthy human individuals. This table comes from immunoSEQ multiplex PCR, and its TCRdb copy is limited to in-frame clones, with some not included. This sample has roughly 1,800,000 clones, with around 96% found just once. Sequencing was carried out using naive CD8+ T cells sorted from blood. The receptors here all came from a man in his late teens or twenties in good health. Both conserved end residues are part of each CDR3. D genes are given only for firm matches. Clone size, where shown, is once, few, many, or a class for clones that have expanded.

CDR3 protein | CDR3 DNA | V gene | CDR3 length | J gene | clone size | D gene
CASSSGTAYGYTF | TGTGCCAGCAGCTCCGGGACGGCTTATGGCTACACCTTC | TRBV11-2 | 13 | TRBJ1-2 | - | -
CASSQDINSPLHF | TGCGCCAGCAGCCAAGATATAAATTCACCCCTCCACTTT | TRBV4-1 | 13 | TRBJ1-6 | - | -
CASSSTGMAETQYF | TGTGCCAGCAGCTCCACAGGGATGGCAGAGACCCAGTACTTC | TRBV27 | 14 | TRBJ2-5 | - | -
CASSFSAGENTGELFF | TGTGCCAGCAGTTTCTCCGCCGGGGAGAACACCGGGGAGCTGTTTTTT | TRBV27 | 16 | TRBJ2-2 | - | -
CASSQDPGLAGGYNEQFF | TGCGCCAGCAGCCAAGATCCGGGACTAGCGGGAGGGTACAATGAGCAGTTCTTC | TRBV4-3 | 18 | TRBJ2-1 | - | TRBD2
CASTRSGGTEAFF | TGTGCCAGCACTCGGTCCGGCGGCACTGAAGCTTTCTTT | TRBV6-5 | 13 | TRBJ1-1 | - | -
CASSLSGDNEQFF | TGTGCCAGCAGCTTGTCAGGGGACAATGAGCAGTTCTTC | TRBV5-5 | 13 | TRBJ2-1 | - | -
CASSLYPGDSYNEQFF | TGTGCCAGCAGTTTATATCCAGGGGATTCCTACAATGAGCAGTTCTTC | TRBV27 | 16 | TRBJ2-1 | - | -
CASSLEYQGQGYTF | TGTGCCAGCAGCTTGGAGTACCAGGGGCAGGGCTACACCTTC | TRBV5-4 | 14 | TRBJ1-2 | - | -
CASSSTDLSGNTIYF | TGCGCCAGCAGCTCTACAGATCTCTCTGGAAACACCATATATTTT | TRBV4-1 | 15 | TRBJ1-3 | - | -
CASSGGDWANEKLFF | TGTGCCAGCAGTGGGGGCGACTGGGCTAATGAAAAACTGTTTTTT | TRBV6-6 | 15 | TRBJ1-4 | - | -
CASSVGTGAYEQYF | TGTGCCAGCAGCGTCGGGACAGGGGCCTACGAGCAGTACTTC | TRBV9 | 14 | TRBJ2-7 | - | TRBD1
CASSTLPYGYTF | TGTGCCAGCAGCACCCTCCCCTATGGCTACACCTTC | TRBV6-6 | 12 | TRBJ1-2 | - | -
CASSPLSTSYEQYF | TGTGCCAGTAGCCCCCTGAGTACATCCTACGAGCAGTACTTC | TRBV19 | 14 | TRBJ2-7 | - | -
CASSPAEGLKTQYF | TGTGCCAGCAGCCCCGCCGAGGGCCTAAAGACCCAGTACTTC | TRBV7-9 | 14 | TRBJ2-5 | once | -
CASSEELLYQETQYF | TGTGCCAGCAGTGAAGAACTGCTTTACCAAGAGACCCAGTACTTC | TRBV6-1 | 15 | TRBJ2-5 | - | -
CASSFEQGWLGYTF | TGTGCCAGCAGCTTTGAGCAGGGATGGTTGGGCTACACCTTC | TRBV6-5 | 14 | TRBJ1-2 | - | -
CAWSVAGPYEQYF | TGTGCCTGGAGTGTAGCGGGACCCTACGAGCAGTACTTC | TRBV30 | 13 | TRBJ2-7 | few | TRBD2
CASSDTTTSPGELFF | TGTGCCAGCAGTGACACGACGACTAGCCCCGGGGAGCTGTTTTTT | TRBV6-4 | 15 | TRBJ2-2 | once | TRBD2
CASTPPSPEQYF | TGTGCCAGTACCCCACCGTCCCCCGAGCAGTACTTC | TRBV6-1 | 12 | TRBJ2-7 | - | -